The 7 T cell receptor beta chains reported below all come from one sample, sequenced in a study of blood T cell repertoires in COVID-19. Measured with immunoSEQ multiplex PCR; TCRdb has only the in-frame clones, and not every one. The sample lists about 250,000 clones; 82% were seen once. The sequenced sample consisted of PBMCs or T cells enriched from blood (not recorded which). The receptors stem from a man in his forties who had been exposed to COVID-19.

The CDR3 spells CASSLASGRASDEQYF. The CDR3 DNA reads TGTGCCAGCAGCTTGGCTAGCGGGAGGGCCTCGGACGAGCAGTACTTC. The V and J genes are TRBV7-9 and TRBJ2-7; 12 nucleotides agree with TRBD2. CDR1 and CDR2 (germline): SEHNR, FQNEAQ (reference sequence). With 3 bases clipped from V and 5 bases from J, the junction kept 8 bases outside the gene matches. The CDR3 is 16 amino acids. Complete variable domain (other parts from reference TRBV7-9 and TRBJ2-7): DTGVSQNPRHKITKRGQNVTFRCDPISEHNRLYWYRQTLGQGPEFLTYFQNEAQLEKSRLLSDRFSAERPKGSFSTLEIQRTEQGDSAMYLCASSLASGRASDEQYFGPGTRLTVT.

CDR3 DNA sequence: TGCGCCAGCAGTCCAGTGGTGGCGGGGGAGCAGTACTTC. Translated, it gives CASSPVVAGEQYF. The chain is built from TRBV10-1 and TRBJ2-7, with D perhaps matching TRBD2 (6 bases). The CDR3 has 13 residues. CDR1 and CDR2 from the germline V gene are WNHNN and SYGVQD (reference sequence). Deletions cut 5 bases from V and 7 bases from J, with 15 bases between.

J is TRBJ2-7 and V is TRBV7-3; the D gene is possibly TRBD2 (6 bases). Germline values: CDR1 SGHTA, CDR2 FQGTGA. CDR3 size: 13 residues. V was clipped by 2 bases and J by 6 bases, with 11 bases between them. CDR3 region: CASSLDLGGEQYF. The CDR3 DNA reads as TGTGCCAGCAGCTTAGACCTCGGGGGCGAGCAGTACTTC.

The chain has TRBV7-8 and TRBJ1-6, with D possibly TRBD1 on 5 matching bases. The CDR3 is 13 amino acids. The germline gives CDR1 SGHVS, CDR2 FQNEAQ. The V end was cut by 3 bases, the J end by 9 bases, with 9 bases between. The CDR3, as DNA: TGTGCCAGCAGCTTCAGGGATACTTCACCCCTCCACTTT. Translating it yields CASSFRDTSPLHF.

The V gene is TRBV12-3 or TRBV12-4, the J gene TRBJ1-4; D is undetermined. This CDR3 has 13 residues. Trimming cost V 3 bases and J 6 bases, with 8 bases left between them. The CDR3 region is CASSLSADEKLFF. Written as DNA, the CDR3 is TGTGCCAGCAGTTTGTCGGCGGATGAAAAACTGTTTTTT.

The V gene is TRBV4-1, the J gene TRBJ1-4, with 7 bases that match TRBD1. CDR1 and CDR2 (germline): MGHRA, YSYEKL. V trimming: 1 base; J trimming: 4 bases; junction bases outside the gene matches: 6. This CDR3 has 16 amino acids. The CDR3 nucleotides are TGCGCCAGCAGCCAAGGTGAGGGGGCCGGTAATGAAAAACTGTTTTTT. Protein sequence: CASSQGEGAGNEKLFF.

V is TRBV10-1 and J is TRBJ2-7; D gene ambiguous. This CDR3 region has 14 residues. The V end lost 2 bases, the J end lost 0 bases, and 8 bases lay between the germline ends. Germline V CDR1 and CDR2: WNHNN, SYGVQD (reference sequence). The CDR3 nucleotides read TGCGCCAGCAGTGAGGGCGGCCTCTCCTACGAGCAGTACTTC. Translating gives CASSEGGLSYEQYF.